This TCR beta chain was recorded in a study of blood T cell repertoires in COVID-19. About the study: The study drew acute and convalescent COVID-19 samples from the United States, Italy and Spain. PBMCs, B-cell-depleted T cells, or T cells provided the cDNA or gDNA that made up the material.

Methods used by the authors: Amplified reference gene primers provided the basis for estimating nucleated cell counts. Some clones are missing from TCRdb's copy, which holds only in-frame ones; the method was immunoSEQ multiplex PCR. V and J calls and clone size are given by that table; D and trimming were obtained from the DNA. The sample contains some 200,000 clones, 65% to 90% of which appear only once. With regard to this clone: Other nucleotide sequences in the sample specify the same CDR3.

The TCR comes from a human donor in a cohort sampled during active COVID-19. Input material: peripheral blood.

This CDR3 is CASSLTGVEQYF. For the CDR3, the DNA is TGTGCCAGCAGCTTGACAGGGGTCGAGCAGTACTTC. J is TRBJ2-7 and V is TRBV7-9; the match to TRBD1 covers 8 bases. V was clipped by 3 bases and J by 6 bases; unmatched bases: 1. Germline V CDR1 and CDR2: SEHNR, FQNEAQ (reference sequence). This CDR3 has 12 residues.